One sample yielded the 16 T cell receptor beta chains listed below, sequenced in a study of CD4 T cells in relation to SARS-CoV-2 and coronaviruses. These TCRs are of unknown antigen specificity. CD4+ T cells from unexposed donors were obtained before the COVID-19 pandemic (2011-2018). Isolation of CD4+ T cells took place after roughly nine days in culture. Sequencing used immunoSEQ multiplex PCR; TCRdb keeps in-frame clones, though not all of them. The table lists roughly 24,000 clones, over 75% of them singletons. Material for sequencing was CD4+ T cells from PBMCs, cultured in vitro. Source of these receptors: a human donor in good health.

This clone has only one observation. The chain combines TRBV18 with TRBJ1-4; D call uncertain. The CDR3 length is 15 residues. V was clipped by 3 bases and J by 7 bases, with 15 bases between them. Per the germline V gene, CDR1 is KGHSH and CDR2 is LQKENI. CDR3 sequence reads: CASSPSRLRGEKLFF. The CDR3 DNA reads TGTGCCAGCTCACCGTCGAGACTCAGAGGTGAAAAACTGTTTTTT.

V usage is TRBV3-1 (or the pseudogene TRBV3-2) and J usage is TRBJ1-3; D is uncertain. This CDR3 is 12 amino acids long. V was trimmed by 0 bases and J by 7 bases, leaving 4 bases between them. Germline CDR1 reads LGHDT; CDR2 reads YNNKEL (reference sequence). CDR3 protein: CASSQEMNTIYF. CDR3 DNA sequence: TGTGCCAGCAGCCAAGAGATGAACACCATATATTTT.

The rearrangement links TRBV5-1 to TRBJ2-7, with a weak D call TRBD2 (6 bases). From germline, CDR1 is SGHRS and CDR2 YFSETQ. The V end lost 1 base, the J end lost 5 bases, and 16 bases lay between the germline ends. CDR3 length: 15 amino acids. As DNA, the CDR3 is TGCGCCAGCAGCTTGCTCCCGGGAGTACGGGACGAGCAGTACTTC. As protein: CASSLLPGVRDEQYF.

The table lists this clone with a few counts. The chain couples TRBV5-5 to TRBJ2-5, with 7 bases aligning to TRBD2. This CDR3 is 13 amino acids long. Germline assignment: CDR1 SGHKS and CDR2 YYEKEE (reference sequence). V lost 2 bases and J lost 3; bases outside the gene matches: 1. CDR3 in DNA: TGTGCCAGCAGCTTTGGGGGGGAAGAGACCCAGTACTTC. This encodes CASSFGGEETQYF.

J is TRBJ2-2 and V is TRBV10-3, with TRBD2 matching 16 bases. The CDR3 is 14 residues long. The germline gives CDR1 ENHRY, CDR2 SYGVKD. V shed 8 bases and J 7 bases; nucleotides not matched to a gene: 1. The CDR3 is CAIGTSGGDGELFF. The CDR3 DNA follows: TGTGCCATCGGGACTAGCGGGGGGGACGGGGAGCTGTTTTTT.

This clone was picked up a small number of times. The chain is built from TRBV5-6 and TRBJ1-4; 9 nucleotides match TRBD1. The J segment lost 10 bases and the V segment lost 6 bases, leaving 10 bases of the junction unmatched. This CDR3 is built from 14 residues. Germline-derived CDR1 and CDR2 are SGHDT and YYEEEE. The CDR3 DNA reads TGTGCCAGCACCTTATCCCGACAGGGGGGAAAACTGTTTTTT. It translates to CASTLSRQGGKLFF.

CDR3 protein: CASSSWGGRQPQHF. The DNA for the CDR3 is TGTGCCAGCAGTTCATGGGGGGGCAGGCAGCCCCAGCATTTT. The chain employs TRBV28 and TRBJ1-5; the D gene is possibly TRBD1 (6 bases). Deletions cut 4 bases from V and 7 bases from J, with 14 bases between. This CDR3 spans 14 amino acids. Germline V gene lookup returns CDR1 MDHEN and CDR2 SYDVKM.

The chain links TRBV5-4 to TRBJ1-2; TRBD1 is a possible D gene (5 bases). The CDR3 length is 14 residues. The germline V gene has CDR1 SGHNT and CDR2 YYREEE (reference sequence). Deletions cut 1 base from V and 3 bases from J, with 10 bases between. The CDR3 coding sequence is TGTGCCAGCAGCTTGCCAGGGAGGGACTATGGCTACACCTTC. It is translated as CASSLPGRDYGYTF.

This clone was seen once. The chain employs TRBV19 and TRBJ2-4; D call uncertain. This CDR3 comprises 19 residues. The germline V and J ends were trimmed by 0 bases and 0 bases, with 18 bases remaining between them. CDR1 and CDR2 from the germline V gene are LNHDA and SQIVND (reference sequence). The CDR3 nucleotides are TGTGCCAGTAGTATAGATTATGGAGCAGTACTACTAGCCAAAAACATTCAGTACTTC. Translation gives CASSIDYGAVLLAKNIQYF.

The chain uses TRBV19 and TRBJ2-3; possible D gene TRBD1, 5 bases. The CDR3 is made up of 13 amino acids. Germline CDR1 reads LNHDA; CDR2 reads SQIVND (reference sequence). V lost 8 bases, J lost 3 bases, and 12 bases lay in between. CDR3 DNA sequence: TGTGCCAGTCGCCGGACAAGGACAGATACGCAGTATTTT. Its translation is CASRRTRTDTQYF.

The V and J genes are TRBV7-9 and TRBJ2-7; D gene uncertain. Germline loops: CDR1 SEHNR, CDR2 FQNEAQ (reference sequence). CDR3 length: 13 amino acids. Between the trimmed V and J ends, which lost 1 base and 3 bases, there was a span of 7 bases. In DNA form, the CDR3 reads TGTGCCAGCAGCTTAGGTGGCGGCTACGAGCAGTACTTC. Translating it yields CASSLGGGYEQYF.

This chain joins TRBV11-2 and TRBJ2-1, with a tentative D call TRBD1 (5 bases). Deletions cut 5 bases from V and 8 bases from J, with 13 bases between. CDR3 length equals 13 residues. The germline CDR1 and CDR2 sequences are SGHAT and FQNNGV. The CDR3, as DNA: TGTGCCAGCAGCGGGTACCAGGGCGATGAGCAGTTCTTC. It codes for CASSGYQGDEQFF.

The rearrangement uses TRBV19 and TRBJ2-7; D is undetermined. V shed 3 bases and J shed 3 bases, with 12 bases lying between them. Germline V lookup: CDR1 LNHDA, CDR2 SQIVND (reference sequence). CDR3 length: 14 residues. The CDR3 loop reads CASSMRSLGYEQYF. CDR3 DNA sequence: TGTGCCAGTAGTATGCGGTCCCTGGGCTACGAGCAGTACTTC.

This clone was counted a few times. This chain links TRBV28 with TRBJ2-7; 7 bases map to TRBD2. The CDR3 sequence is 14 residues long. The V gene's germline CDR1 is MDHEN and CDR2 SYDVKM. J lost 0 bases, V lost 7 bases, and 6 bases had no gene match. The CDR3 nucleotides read TGTGCCAGCAACCCTAGCGGAAGCTCCTACGAGCAGTACTTC. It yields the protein CASNPSGSSYEQYF.

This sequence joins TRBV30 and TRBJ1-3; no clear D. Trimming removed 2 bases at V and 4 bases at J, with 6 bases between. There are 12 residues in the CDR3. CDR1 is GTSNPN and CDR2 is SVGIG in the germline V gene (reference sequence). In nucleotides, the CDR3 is TGTGCCTGGAGTACCCCGGGAAACACCATATATTTT. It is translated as CAWSTPGNTIYF.

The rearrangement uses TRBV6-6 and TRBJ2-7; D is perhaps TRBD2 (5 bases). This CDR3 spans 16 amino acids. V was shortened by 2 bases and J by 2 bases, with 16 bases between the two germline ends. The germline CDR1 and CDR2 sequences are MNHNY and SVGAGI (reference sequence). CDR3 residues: CASSYSRRTGTYEQYF. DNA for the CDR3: TGTGCCAGCAGTTACAGTCGGCGGACTGGGACCTACGAGCAGTACTTC.